This record covers a single TCR beta chain. Its antigen is currently not known. The record has no base qualities; no much larger clone is one base away. CDR1 and CDR2, per the germline V gene, are SGHTA and FQGNSA. Trimming at the junction amounts to 1 base on V and 0 bases on J, and the germline ends lie 9 bases apart. The CDR3, cysteine through phenylalanine, is 16 amino acids long. Only the CDR3 DNA is retained, 48 bases long and in frame from the first base. This record belongs to a study of blood T cell repertoires in COVID-19 (dated by TCRdb to 2020 to 2021). Broadly, across the study: Samples covering the acute and convalescent phases of COVID-19 were provided by collaborators in the United States, Italy and Spain. The prospective study material was composed of cDNA or gDNA derived from T cells, B-cell-depleted T cells, or PBMCs. The dataset comprised deeply sampled blood TCRbeta repertoires from subjects exposed to, actively infected with, or recovered from COVID-19. A freely available public database, intended as a resource for researchers studying the immune response to SARS-CoV-2, is where the repertoires were released. Samples came from the ongoing ImmuneRACE study (first 160 participants) plus 1,254 subjects from 6 global collaborators. Nearly every sample came with metadata listing a de-identified subject ID, COVID-19 status, age in years and sex. Where HLA class I and class II types were available, the types were taken from metadata supplied by the sample provider, not from assay-based typing.

TCRbeta CDR3 regions were amplified from genomic DNA by means of the immunoSEQ Assay, a bias-controlled multiplex PCR. The original pipeline was this. The number of nucleated cells in each sample was estimated by amplification of reference gene primers within the assay. To quantify the absolute abundance of each unique TCRbeta CDR3 rearrangement, sequence reads were collapsed and filtered. Productive Simpson clonality was computed per sample as the square root of Simpson's diversity index over productive rearrangements. The table was pulled from immuneACCESS by TCRdb, which kept in-frame rearrangements only. Such tables lose some clones; where checked, under half of the loss comes from unresolved V genes, and the rest has no known cause. That table supplies the V and J calls and clone size; D and trimming were determined from the DNA. The sample records around 380,000 clones, approximately 87% of which are singletons. The ten largest account for 1% to 1.5% of the sample.

Enrolling through a virtual design, the prospective study's participants ranged in age from about 18 to 100 years and lived across 24 United States geographic areas. Cohort assignment in the prospective study relied on participant-reported clinical history from a screening survey and a study questionnaire. Recovered participants in ImmuneRACE Cohort 3 were defined by two consecutive negative NP/OP PCR tests, clearance by a healthcare professional, or resolution of symptoms. In the prospective study, whole blood, serum and a nasopharyngeal or oropharyngeal swab were collected from each participant by mobile phlebotomists. Additional blood draws and questionnaires over an approximately 2-month period could optionally be provided by prospective study participants. Before DNA extraction, prospective study blood samples were shipped either frozen or at room temperature. What the authors observed across the whole study: Clinical and demographic metadata were provided uncurated, with the amount varying by source and participant.

Sequenced: PBMCs or T cells enriched from blood (not recorded which). The rearrangement combines TRBV7-2 with TRBJ2-2, with TRBD2 tentatively as D gene (5 bases match). This TCR came from a young man who had recovered from COVID-19. Here the CDR3 is given as CASSLVGGSNTGELFF. The sequence in DNA is TGTGCCAGCAGCTTAGTCGGCGGGTCGAACACCGGGGAGCTGTTTTTT.